This entry lists 32 T cell receptor beta chains sequenced from one sample in a study of blood T cell repertoires in COVID-19. TCRdb's copy holds only in-frame clones and misses some; the assay was immunoSEQ multiplex PCR. The sample lists about 70,000 clones; over 80% were seen once. Sequencing was carried out using peripheral blood. These receptors were taken from a woman aged 60 to 75 with acute or convalescent COVID-19.

This chain links TRBV9 with TRBJ2-7; 10 nucleotides align to TRBD1. This CDR3 is 16 amino acids long. The germline V gene has CDR1 SGDLS and CDR2 YYNGEE. Losses at the gene ends were 0 bases for V and 4 bases for J; bases not matched to a gene: 7. This CDR3 reads CASSVGEGQGKYEQYF. CDR3 in DNA: TGTGCCAGCAGCGTAGGGGAGGGACAGGGGAAGTACGAGCAGTACTTC.

J is TRBJ2-7 and V is TRBV5-4, with D unresolved. V lost 1 base, J lost 6 bases, and 11 bases lay in between. Germline-derived CDR1 and CDR2 are SGHNT and YYREEE (reference sequence). CDR3 size: 13 residues. CDR3 sequence reads: CASSLSPTGEQYF. CDR3 in DNA: TGTGCCAGCAGCTTGAGTCCCACCGGCGAGCAGTACTTC.

This chain joins TRBV23-1 and TRBJ1-3; weak D call: TRBD1 (6 bases). TRBV23-1 is treated as an ORF (open reading frame) with a function not yet certain. The V gene lost 0 bases and the J gene lost 0 bases, with 24 bases spanning the gap. The CDR3 consists of 21 residues. The CDR3 spells CASSQSREALHRASSGNTIYF. The CDR3 DNA reads as TGCGCCAGCAGTCAATCTAGAGAGGCCCTTCACAGGGCCAGCTCTGGAAACACCATATATTTT.

This rearrangement joins TRBV5-1 to TRBJ1-1, with 9 bases aligning to TRBD1. The junction had 5 bases not matched to a gene; V was cut back by 3 bases and J by 8 bases. This CDR3 has 13 amino acids. Per the germline V gene, CDR1 is SGHRS and CDR2 is YFSETQ. The CDR3 sequence is CASSSDRGREAFF. CDR3 DNA: TGCGCCAGCAGCTCGGACAGGGGCCGCGAAGCTTTCTTT.

This sequence joins TRBV7-9 and TRBJ2-3; perhaps TRBD2 as D (6 bases). Trimming took off 1 base at V and 4 bases at J, with 18 bases between the two ends. The CDR3 is made up of 17 amino acids. Germline lookup yields CDR1 SEHNR and CDR2 FQNEAQ (reference sequence). CDR3 region: CASSLGDSGSGADTQYF. The CDR3 nucleotides read TGTGCCAGCAGCTTAGGAGACTCAGGGTCGGGGGCAGATACGCAGTATTTT. The full variable domain, its missing parts supplied by reference TRBV7-9 and TRBJ2-3, is DTGVSQNPRHKITKRGQNVTFRCDPISEHNRLYWYRQTLGQGPEFLTYFQNEAQLEKSRLLSDRFSAERPKGSFSTLEIQRTEQGDSAMYLCASSLGDSGSGADTQYFGPGTRLTVL.

The chain links TRBV21-1 to TRBJ1-3; the listed D gene, TRBD1, was not tested against the DNA. TRBV21-1 is marked as a pseudogene. CDR3 length equals 16 residues. CDR3 amino acids: CASSNGQGMAGNTIYF. In nucleotides, the CDR3 is TGTGCCAGCAGCAACGGACAGGGAATGGCTGGAAACACCATATATTTT.

The chain joins TRBV7-8 to TRBJ1-5; D is possibly TRBD1 (5 bases). Germline V lookup: CDR1 SGHVS, CDR2 FQNEAQ. V was trimmed by 1 base and J by 0 bases, leaving 13 bases between them. This CDR3 contains 17 residues. The CDR3 nucleotides are TGTGCCAGCAGCTTAGAGGGGAGGGGCTATAGCAATCAGCCCCAGCATTTT. Translation gives CASSLEGRGYSNQPQHF.

This clone was seen only once. The V and J genes are TRBV15 and TRBJ2-5, with unresolved D. V shed 3 bases and J shed 2 bases, with 16 bases lying between them. CDR3 size: 16 residues. CDR1 is LNHNV, CDR2 YYDKDF, per germline (reference sequence). CDR3 amino acids: CATSSAKQSSQETQYF. In DNA, the CDR3 is TGTGCCACCAGCAGCGCCAAACAGAGTTCTCAAGAGACCCAGTACTTC.

This clone was seen once. This rearrangement joins TRBV6-2 or TRBV6-3 to TRBJ1-2; 12 bases fit TRBD1. The CDR3 loop spans 15 amino acids. Germline CDR1 reads MNHEY; CDR2 reads SVGEGT. The V and J ends lost 4 bases and 7 bases, in that order; junction bases with no gene match: 7. CDR3 DNA sequence: TGTGCCAGCAGTTTCTCCGGGACAGGGGGCGTTGGCTACACCTTC. Residues: CASSFSGTGGVGYTF.

The rearrangement uses TRBV5-1 and TRBJ1-3; 8 bases align to TRBD1. This CDR3 contains 15 residues. V lost 5 bases and J lost 4; bases outside the gene matches: 8. CDR1 SGHRS and CDR2 YFSETQ come from the germline V gene. DNA for the CDR3: TGCGCCAGCAGACTGGGACAGGCCTCCGGAAACACCATATATTTT. Translation gives CASRLGQASGNTIYF. The entire variable domain, with the rest obtained from reference TRBV5-1 and TRBJ1-3, is as follows: KAGVTQTPRYLIKTRGQQVTLSCSPISGHRSVSWYQQTPGQGLQFLFEYFSETQRNKGNFPGRFSGRQFSNSRSEMNVSTLELGDSALYLCASRLGQASGNTIYFGEGSWLTVV.

V is TRBV5-4 and J is TRBJ1-3, with a possible D match to TRBD1 (5 bases). CDR1 SGHNT and CDR2 YYREEE come from the germline V gene (reference sequence). The CDR3 runs 19 residues. V was trimmed by 0 bases and J by 1 base, leaving 20 bases between them. The DNA of the CDR3 is TGTGCCAGCAGCTTGGCCGGAGTAGTCGGAGCAGGGTCTGGAAACACCATATATTTT. It is translated as CASSLAGVVGAGSGNTIYF.

The CDR3 nucleotides are TGTGCCAGCAGTGGTCCAAACAGGGGAATGAACACTGAAGCTTTCTTT. Amino acids: CASSGPNRGMNTEAFF. This sequence joins TRBV6-4 and TRBJ1-1; the match to TRBD1 covers 7 bases. CDR3 length: 16 residues. Germline V gene sequence: CDR1 MRHNA, CDR2 SNTAGT. Losses at the gene ends were 4 bases for V and 0 bases for J; bases not matched to a gene: 8.

This clone has more than one count but fewer than ten. The V gene is TRBV6-5, the J gene TRBJ1-1, with 10 bases identical to TRBD1. V lost 6 bases to trimming and J lost 10 bases; unmatched junction nucleotides: 8. This CDR3 comprises 13 residues. Per germline, CDR1 MNHEY and CDR2 SVGAGI. The CDR3 loop is CASRYRDRGPAFF. The CDR3 coding sequence is TGTGCCAGCAGATACAGGGACAGGGGTCCAGCTTTCTTT.

V usage is TRBV30 and J usage is TRBJ2-1, with 8 bases fitting TRBD2. Germline assignment: CDR1 GTSNPN and CDR2 SVGIG (reference sequence). The CDR3 is 15 amino acids. The junction had 3 bases not matched to a gene; V was cut back by 0 bases and J by 2 bases. CDR3 DNA sequence: TGTGCCTGGAGTGTACGGGGGGGGCCCTACAATGAGCAGTTCTTC. It specifies CAWSVRGGPYNEQFF.

A word on this clone: Different DNA sequences within this sample yield the same CDR3. The rearrangement links TRBV5-1 to TRBJ1-2; 7 nucleotides agree with TRBD1. Losses at the gene ends were 4 bases for V and 5 bases for J; bases not matched to a gene: 8. CDR3 length equals 14 residues. Germline CDR1 reads SGHRS; CDR2 reads YFSETQ. The CDR3 nucleotides read TGCGCCAGCAGCCGCGGGACAGATATTTATGGCTACACCTTC. It translates to CASSRGTDIYGYTF.

The chain combines TRBV12-3 or TRBV12-4 with TRBJ2-2; the D is unclear. Trimming pared 10 bases from V and 3 bases from J, leaving 12 bases between. This CDR3 comprises 13 residues. The CDR3 DNA follows: TGTGCCACCTCGAGGAGATACACCGGGGAGCTGTTTTTT. It is translated as CATSRRYTGELFF.

The DNA for the CDR3 is TGTGCCAGCATTGGAGGGCACAATCAGCCCCAGCATTTT. Translating gives CASIGGHNQPQHF. The chain has TRBV2 and TRBJ1-5, with D uncertain. V gave up 7 bases and J gave up 3 bases, with 10 bases separating them. The length of the CDR3 is 13 residues. Germline V gene sequence: CDR1 SNHLY, CDR2 FYNNEI.

The chain joins TRBV5-6 to TRBJ2-5, with 7 bases aligning to TRBD2. The CDR3 extends over 15 amino acids. Germline V lookup: CDR1 SGHDT, CDR2 YYEEEE. With V trimmed by 4 bases and J by 4 bases, 10 bases remained unmatched. CDR3 nucleotides: TGTGCCAGCAGCCTCCTGGGGCGGGAGTTAGAGACCCAGTACTTC. This encodes CASSLLGRELETQYF.

This clone was detected a few times. The J gene is TRBJ2-3, the V gene TRBV10-3, with 9 bases aligning to TRBD2. Per the germline V gene, CDR1 is ENHRY and CDR2 is SYGVKD. The CDR3 has 17 residues. After removal of 4 bases from V and 2 bases from J, the junction contained 10 bases not matched to a gene. This CDR3 reads CAISAPGTSINTDTQYF. Written as DNA, the CDR3 is TGTGCCATCAGTGCCCCGGGGACTAGCATCAACACAGATACGCAGTATTTT.

This chain links TRBV18 with TRBJ2-3; perhaps TRBD1 as D (5 bases). The CDR3 totals 18 residues. Trimming cost V 2 bases and J 2 bases, with 20 bases left between them. From germline, CDR1 is KGHSH and CDR2 LQKENI. The CDR3 sequence is CASSPRWTRELHTDTQYF. The CDR3 nucleotides are TGTGCCAGCTCACCAAGGTGGACACGAGAACTACACACAGATACGCAGTATTTT.

This sequence joins TRBV15 and TRBJ2-4; D possibly corresponds to TRBD2 (7 bases). With 8 bases removed from V and 4 bases from J, the gap between germline ends came to 18 bases. Germline V CDR1 and CDR2: LNHNV, YYDKDF (reference sequence). CDR3 length equals 15 residues. This CDR3 is CATAPAGAQKNIQYF. In DNA, the CDR3 is TGTGCCACCGCGCCCGCGGGGGCCCAAAAAAACATTCAGTACTTC.

The chain couples TRBV19 to TRBJ1-2; D is unclear. The CDR3 is 16 residues long. Germline loops: CDR1 LNHDA, CDR2 SQIVND (reference sequence). V lost 5 bases, J lost 1 base, and 17 bases lay in between. CDR3 DNA sequence: TGTGCCAGTAGTGGGAGGGTAGGGTGGAATAACTATGGCTACACCTTC. This gives the protein CASSGRVGWNNYGYTF.

This clone was found a few times. The J gene is TRBJ1-3, the V gene TRBV13; D is unclear. V was pared by 2 bases and J by 0 bases, with 14 bases between. Germline lookup yields CDR1 PRHDT and CDR2 FYEKMQ (reference sequence). The CDR3 covers 17 residues. The CDR3 coding sequence is TGTGCCAGCAGCTTATGGTCCACCTTGAGCTCTGGAAACACCATATATTTT. This encodes CASSLWSTLSSGNTIYF.

This chain links TRBV30 with TRBJ2-1; TRBD2 matches at 9 bases. V shed 3 bases, J shed 6 bases, and the junction held 6 bases outside the gene matches. The germline CDR1 and CDR2 sequences are GTSNPN and SVGIG (reference sequence). The CDR3 loop spans 14 amino acids. CDR3 coding DNA: TGTGCCTGGAGGAAGGTAGCGGGGGCCAATGAGCAGTTCTTC. Protein: CAWRKVAGANEQFF.

The rearrangement links TRBV5-1 to TRBJ2-7, with TRBD2 matching over 12 bases. V was pared by 1 base and J by 5 bases, with 4 bases of the junction left unmatched. Germline CDR1 and CDR2: SGHRS and YFSETQ. The CDR3 sequence is 15 residues long. This CDR3 reads CASSLRLAGVNEQYF. CDR3 DNA sequence: TGCGCCAGCAGCTTGAGACTAGCGGGAGTCAACGAGCAGTACTTC.

V and J are TRBV9 and TRBJ1-2, with 9 nucleotides matching TRBD1. Germline V gives CDR1 SGDLS, CDR2 YYNGEE. The CDR3 spans 14 residues. V shed 4 bases, J shed 4 bases, and the junction held 5 bases outside the gene matches. This CDR3 reads CASSPRTGVYGYTF. The DNA for the CDR3 is TGTGCCAGCAGCCCCAGGACAGGGGTCTATGGCTACACCTTC.

The genes are TRBV3-1 (or the pseudogene TRBV3-2) and TRBJ2-3, with D possibly TRBD2 on 6 matching bases. The germline CDR1 and CDR2 sequences are LGHDT and YNNKEL (reference sequence). CDR3 length equals 12 residues. The V gene lost 5 bases and the J gene lost 15 bases, with 18 bases spanning the gap. The CDR3 sequence is CASSGPGLPRYF. The CDR3, as DNA: TGTGCCAGCAGCGGTCCGGGACTCCCGCGTTATTTT.

The DNA of the CDR3 is TGTGCCAGCAGCCTCACCGGGACTAGCGGGGGGCCAGCCGGGGAGCTGTTTTTT. Protein sequence: CASSLTGTSGGPAGELFF. This sequence joins TRBV3-1 (or the pseudogene TRBV3-2) and TRBJ2-2; TRBD2 matches 15 bases. V lost 4 bases and J lost 6; bases outside the gene matches: 9. Germline CDR1 LGHDT, CDR2 YNNKEL (reference sequence). The CDR3 is 18 residues long.

The CDR3 here is CASSSPLTNEKLFF. The CDR3 DNA follows: TGTGCCAGCAGCTCCCCGTTAACTAATGAAAAACTGTTTTTT. V is TRBV11-2 and J is TRBJ1-4; D gene ambiguous. Germline CDR1 reads SGHAT; CDR2 reads FQNNGV. The CDR3 extends over 14 amino acids. V was cut by 4 bases and J by 1 base, with 7 bases left in between.

In its sample, this clone was seen a few times. This chain uses TRBV7-2 with TRBJ2-2; 8 bases are a match to TRBD2. Unmatched junction bases numbered 5, after V lost 3 bases and J lost 5 bases. CDR1 is SGHTA, CDR2 FQGNSA, per germline. The CDR3 length is 15 residues. CDR3 amino acids: CASSFGGASTGELFF. The CDR3 DNA sequence: TGTGCCAGCAGCTTCGGGGGGGCTAGTACCGGGGAGCTGTTTTTT.

This sequence joins TRBV18 and TRBJ2-7, with 7 nucleotides matching TRBD1. The CDR3 extends over 18 amino acids. The V gene's germline CDR1 is KGHSH and CDR2 LQKENI. J gave up 2 bases and V 3 bases, and 16 bases lay outside the gene matches. The CDR3 DNA is TGTGCCAGCTCACCTATTGTGGTTACAGGGGCCCCTACCTACGAGCAGTACTTC. It specifies CASSPIVVTGAPTYEQYF.

The chain links TRBV7-8 to TRBJ1-2, with 9 bases that match TRBD1. The CDR3 covers 19 residues. Losses at the gene ends were 5 bases for V and 2 bases for J; bases not matched to a gene: 18. CDR1 is SGHVS, CDR2 FQNEAQ, per germline. CDR3 amino acids: CASSPRSGTGRSGNYGYTF. CDR3 in DNA: TGTGCCAGCAGCCCGCGTAGTGGGACAGGGCGCTCCGGCAACTATGGCTACACCTTC.